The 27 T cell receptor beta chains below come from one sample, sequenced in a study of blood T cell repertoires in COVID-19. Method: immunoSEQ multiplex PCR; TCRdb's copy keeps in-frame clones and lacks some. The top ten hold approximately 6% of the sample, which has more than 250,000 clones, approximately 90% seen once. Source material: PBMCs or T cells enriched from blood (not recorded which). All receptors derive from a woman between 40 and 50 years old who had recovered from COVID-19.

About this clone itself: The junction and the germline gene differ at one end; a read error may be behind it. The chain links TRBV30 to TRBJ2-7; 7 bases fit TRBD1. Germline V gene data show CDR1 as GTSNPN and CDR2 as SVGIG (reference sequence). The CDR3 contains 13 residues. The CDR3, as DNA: TGTGCCTGGCAACGTGGGACAGATTACGTGCAGTACTTC. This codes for CAWQRGTDYVQYF.

The CDR3 loop reads CASSYSKQVRNTEAFF. The CDR3 nucleotides read TGTGCCAGCAGTTACTCGAAACAGGTGAGGAACACTGAAGCTTTCTTT. This chain connects TRBV6-2 or TRBV6-3 to TRBJ1-1; D might be TRBD1 (5 bases). The germline gives CDR1 MNHEY, CDR2 SVGEGT. Trimming took off 0 bases at V and 1 base at J, with 12 bases between the two ends. This CDR3 region has 16 residues.

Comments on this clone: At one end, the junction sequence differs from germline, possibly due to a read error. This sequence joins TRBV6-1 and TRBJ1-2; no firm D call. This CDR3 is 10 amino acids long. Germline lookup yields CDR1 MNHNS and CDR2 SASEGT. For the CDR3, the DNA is TGTGCCAGCAGTGACGCAGGATACGTCTTC. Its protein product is CASSDAGYVF.

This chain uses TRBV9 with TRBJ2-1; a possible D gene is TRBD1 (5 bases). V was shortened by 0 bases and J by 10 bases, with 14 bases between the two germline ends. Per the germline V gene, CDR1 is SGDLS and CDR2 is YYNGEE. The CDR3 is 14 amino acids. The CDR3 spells CASSVGLGVREQFF. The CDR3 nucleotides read TGTGCCAGCAGCGTAGGTCTAGGGGTCCGGGAGCAGTTCTTC.

Here the CDR3 DNA reads TGTGCCAGCTCATCAACCCGCGGCTACGAGCAGTACTTC. It specifies CASSSTRGYEQYF. The chain joins TRBV18 to TRBJ2-7; no reliable D call. The germline V gene has CDR1 KGHSH and CDR2 LQKENI. The germline V and J ends were trimmed by 5 bases and 3 bases, with 11 bases remaining between them. CDR3 length equals 13 residues.

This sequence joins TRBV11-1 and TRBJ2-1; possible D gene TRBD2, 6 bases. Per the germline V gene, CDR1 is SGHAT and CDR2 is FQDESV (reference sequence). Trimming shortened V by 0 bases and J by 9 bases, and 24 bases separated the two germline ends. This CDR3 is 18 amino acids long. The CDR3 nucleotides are TGTGCCAGCAGCTTAGCGCTGAGACTAGGTGGTTACTCGGCTGAGCAGTTCTTC. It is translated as CASSLALRLGGYSAEQFF. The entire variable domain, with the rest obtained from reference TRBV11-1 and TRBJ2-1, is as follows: EAEVAQSPRYKITEKSQAVAFWCDPISGHATLYWYRQILGQGPELLVQFQDESVVDDSQLPKDRFSAERLKGVDSTLKIQPAELGDSAMYLCASSLALRLGGYSAEQFFGPGTRLTVL.

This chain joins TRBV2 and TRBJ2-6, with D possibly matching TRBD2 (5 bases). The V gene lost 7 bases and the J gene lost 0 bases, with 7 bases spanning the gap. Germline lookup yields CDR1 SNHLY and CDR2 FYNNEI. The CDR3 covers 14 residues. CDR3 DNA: TGTGCCAGCACCGGGGTCTCTGGGGCCAACGTCCTGACTTTC. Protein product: CASTGVSGANVLTF.

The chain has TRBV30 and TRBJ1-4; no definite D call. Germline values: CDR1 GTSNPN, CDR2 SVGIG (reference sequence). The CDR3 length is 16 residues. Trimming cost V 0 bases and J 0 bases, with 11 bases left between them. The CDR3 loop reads CAWSVLLAATNEKLFF. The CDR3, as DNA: TGTGCCTGGAGTGTACTGTTAGCAGCAACTAATGAAAAACTGTTTTTT. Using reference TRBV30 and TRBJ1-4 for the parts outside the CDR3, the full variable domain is SQTIHQWPATLVQPVGSPLSLECTVEGTSNPNLYWYRQAAGRGLQLLFYSVGIGQISSEVPQNLSASRPQDRQFILSSKKLLLSDSGFYLCAWSVLLAATNEKLFFGSGTQLSVL.

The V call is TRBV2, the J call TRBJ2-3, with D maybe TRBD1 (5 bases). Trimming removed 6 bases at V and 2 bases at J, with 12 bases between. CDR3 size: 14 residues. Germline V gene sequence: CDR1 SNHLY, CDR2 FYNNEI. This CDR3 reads CASRIQVLTDTQYF. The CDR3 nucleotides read TGTGCCAGCAGGATACAGGTCCTCACAGATACGCAGTATTTT.

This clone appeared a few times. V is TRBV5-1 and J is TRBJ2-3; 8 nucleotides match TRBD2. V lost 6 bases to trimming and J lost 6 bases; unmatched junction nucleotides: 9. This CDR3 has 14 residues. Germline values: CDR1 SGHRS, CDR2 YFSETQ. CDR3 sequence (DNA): TGCGCCAGCACAGCAAGCGGGAGTAAGGATACGCAGTATTTT. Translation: CASTASGSKDTQYF.

CDR3 sequence (DNA): TGCGCCAGCACCCCGGGTGACAGGGCCTACGAGCAGTACTTC. Residues: CASTPGDRAYEQYF. This chain joins TRBV5-1 and TRBJ2-7, with 7 bases aligning to TRBD1. Germline-derived CDR1 and CDR2 are SGHRS and YFSETQ. V shed 6 bases and J 2 bases; nucleotides not matched to a gene: 8. The CDR3 runs 14 residues.

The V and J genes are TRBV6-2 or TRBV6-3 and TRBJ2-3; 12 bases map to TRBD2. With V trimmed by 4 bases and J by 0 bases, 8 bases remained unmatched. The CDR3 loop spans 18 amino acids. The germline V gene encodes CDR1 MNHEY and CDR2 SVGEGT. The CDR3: CASSSTGLAGSSTDTQYF. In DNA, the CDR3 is TGTGCCAGCAGTTCCACCGGACTAGCGGGATCGAGCACAGATACGCAGTATTTT.

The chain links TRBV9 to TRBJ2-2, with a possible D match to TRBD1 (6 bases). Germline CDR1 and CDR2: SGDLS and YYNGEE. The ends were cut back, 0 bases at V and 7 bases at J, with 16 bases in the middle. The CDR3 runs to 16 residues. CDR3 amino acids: CASSVDWGRLNGELFF. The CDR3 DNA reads TGTGCCAGCAGCGTAGACTGGGGGCGATTGAACGGGGAGCTGTTTTTT. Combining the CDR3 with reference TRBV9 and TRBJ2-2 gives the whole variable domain DSGVTQTPKHLITATGQRVTLRCSPRSGDLSVYWYQQSLDQGLQFLIQYYNGEERAKGNILERFSAQQFPDLHSELNLSSLELGDSALYFCASSVDWGRLNGELFFGEGSRLTVL.

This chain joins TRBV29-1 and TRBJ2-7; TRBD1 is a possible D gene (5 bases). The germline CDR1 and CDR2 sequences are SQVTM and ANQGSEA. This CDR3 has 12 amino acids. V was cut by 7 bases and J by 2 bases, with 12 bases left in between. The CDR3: CSASDSTYEQYF. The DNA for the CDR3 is TGCAGCGCCAGCGACAGTACCTACGAGCAGTACTTC.

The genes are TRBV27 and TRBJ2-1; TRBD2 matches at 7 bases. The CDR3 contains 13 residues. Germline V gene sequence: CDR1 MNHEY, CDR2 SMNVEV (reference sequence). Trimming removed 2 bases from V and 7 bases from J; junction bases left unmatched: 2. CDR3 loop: CASSLAGVNEQFF. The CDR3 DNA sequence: TGTGCCAGCAGTTTAGCGGGAGTAAATGAGCAGTTCTTC.

Written as DNA, the CDR3 is TGTGCCAGCAGGGGCGCCGAGACAGGTCTCGCTGGCGGGGAGCTGTTTTTT. Amino acid sequence: CASRGAETGLAGGELFF. The rearrangement joins TRBV7-3 to TRBJ2-2; possible D gene TRBD1, 6 bases. The germline CDR1 and CDR2 sequences are SGHTA and FQGTGA. The ends were cut back, 6 bases at V and 7 bases at J, with 24 bases in the middle. CDR3 length: 17 amino acids.

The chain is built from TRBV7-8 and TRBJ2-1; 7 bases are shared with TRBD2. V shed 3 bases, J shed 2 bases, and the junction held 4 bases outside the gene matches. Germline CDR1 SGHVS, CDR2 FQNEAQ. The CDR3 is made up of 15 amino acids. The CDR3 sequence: CASSFGLAAYNEQFF. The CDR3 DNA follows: TGTGCCAGCAGCTTCGGCCTAGCGGCCTACAATGAGCAGTTCTTC. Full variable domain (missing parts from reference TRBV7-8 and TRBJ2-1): GAGVSQSPRYKVAKRGQDVALRCDPISGHVSLFWYQQALGQGPEFLTYFQNEAQLDKSGLPSDRFFAERPEGSVSTLKIQRTQQEDSAVYLCASSFGLAAYNEQFFGPGTRLTVL.

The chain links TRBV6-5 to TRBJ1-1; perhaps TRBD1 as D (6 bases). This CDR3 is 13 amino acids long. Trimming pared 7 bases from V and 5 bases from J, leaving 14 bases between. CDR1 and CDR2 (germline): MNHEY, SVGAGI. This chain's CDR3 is CASIPQGWTEAFF. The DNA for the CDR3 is TGTGCCAGCATACCGCAGGGGTGGACTGAAGCTTTCTTT.

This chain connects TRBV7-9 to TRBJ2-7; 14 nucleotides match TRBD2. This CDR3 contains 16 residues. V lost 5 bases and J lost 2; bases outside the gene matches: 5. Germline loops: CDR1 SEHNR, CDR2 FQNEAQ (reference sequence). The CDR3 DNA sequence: TGTGCCAGCAGCCAGGTGGGACTAGCGGGAGCCTACGAGCAGTACTTC. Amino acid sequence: CASSQVGLAGAYEQYF.

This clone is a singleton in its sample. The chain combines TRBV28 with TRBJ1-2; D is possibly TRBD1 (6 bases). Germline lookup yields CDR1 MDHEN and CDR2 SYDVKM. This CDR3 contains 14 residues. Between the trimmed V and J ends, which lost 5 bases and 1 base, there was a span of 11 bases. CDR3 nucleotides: TGTGCCAGCAGTCTCCTACAGGGTAACTATGGCTACACCTTC. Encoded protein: CASSLLQGNYGYTF.

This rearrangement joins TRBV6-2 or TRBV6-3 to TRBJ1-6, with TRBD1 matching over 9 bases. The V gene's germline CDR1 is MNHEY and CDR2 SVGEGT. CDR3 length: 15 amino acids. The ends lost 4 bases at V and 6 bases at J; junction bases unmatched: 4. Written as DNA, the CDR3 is TGTGCCAGCAGTTCCCGGGACAGGGCTAATTCACCCCTCCACTTT. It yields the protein CASSSRDRANSPLHF.

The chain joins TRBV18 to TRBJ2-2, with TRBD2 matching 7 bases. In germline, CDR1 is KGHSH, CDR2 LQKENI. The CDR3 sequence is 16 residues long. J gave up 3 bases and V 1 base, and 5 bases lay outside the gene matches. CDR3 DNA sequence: TGTGCCAGCTCACCACGGGCGGGAGTCCACACCGGGGAGCTGTTTTTT. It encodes CASSPRAGVHTGELFF. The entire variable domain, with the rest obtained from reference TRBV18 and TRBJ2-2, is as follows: NAGVMQNPRHLVRRRGQEARLRCSPMKGHSHVYWYRQLPEEGLKFMVYLQKENIIDESGMPKERFSAEFPKEGPSILRIQQVVRGDSAAYFCASSPRAGVHTGELFFGEGSRLTVL.

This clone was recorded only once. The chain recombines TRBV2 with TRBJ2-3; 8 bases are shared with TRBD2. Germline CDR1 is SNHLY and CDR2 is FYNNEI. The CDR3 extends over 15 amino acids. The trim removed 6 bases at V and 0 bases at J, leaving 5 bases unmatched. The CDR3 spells CASRSRGGSTDTQYF. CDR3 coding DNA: TGTGCCAGCAGATCCCGCGGGGGGAGCACAGATACGCAGTATTTT. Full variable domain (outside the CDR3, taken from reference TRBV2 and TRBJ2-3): EPEVTQTPSHQVTQMGQEVILRCVPISNHLYFYWYRQILGQKVEFLVSFYNNEISEKSEIFDDQFSVERPDGSNFTLKIRSTKLEDSAMYFCASRSRGGSTDTQYFGPGTRLTVL.

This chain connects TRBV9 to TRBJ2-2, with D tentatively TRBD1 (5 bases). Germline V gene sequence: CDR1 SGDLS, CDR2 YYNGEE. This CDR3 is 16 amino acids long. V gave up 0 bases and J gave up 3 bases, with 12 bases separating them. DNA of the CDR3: TGTGCCAGCAGCGTAGGGGGCAGGGTTGACACCGGGGAGCTGTTTTTT. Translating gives CASSVGGRVDTGELFF.

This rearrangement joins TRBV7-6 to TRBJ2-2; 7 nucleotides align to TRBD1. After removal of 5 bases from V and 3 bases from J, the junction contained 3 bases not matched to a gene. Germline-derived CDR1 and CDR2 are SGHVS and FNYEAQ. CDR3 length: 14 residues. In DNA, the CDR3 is TGTGCCAGCAGCCCGGACAGGTACACCGGGGAGCTGTTTTTT. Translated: CASSPDRYTGELFF. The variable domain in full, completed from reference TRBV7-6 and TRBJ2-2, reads GAGVSQSPRYKVTKRGQDVALRCDPISGHVSLYWYRQALGQGPEFLTYFNYEAQQDKSGLPNDRFSAERPEGSISTLTIQRTEQRDSAMYRCASSPDRYTGELFFGEGSRLTVL.

The CDR3 reads CAWNPGQPYEQYF. DNA for the CDR3: TGTGCCTGGAATCCGGGACAGCCCTACGAGCAGTACTTC. The rearrangement joins TRBV30 to TRBJ2-7, with 7 bases lining up with TRBD1. The germline CDR1 and CDR2 sequences are GTSNPN and SVGIG (reference sequence). The V segment lost 4 bases and the J segment 2 bases; nucleotides outside the gene matches: 5. CDR3 size: 13 residues.

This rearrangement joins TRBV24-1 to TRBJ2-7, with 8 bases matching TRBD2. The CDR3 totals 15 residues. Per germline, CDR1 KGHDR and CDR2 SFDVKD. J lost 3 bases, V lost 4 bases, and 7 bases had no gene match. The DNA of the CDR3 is TGTGCCACCAGTGACTCCGGGACTAGTGTCTACGAGCAGTACTTC. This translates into CATSDSGTSVYEQYF.